The clone carrying this T cell receptor beta chain appeared many times. Its antigen is still unknown. The data are from a study of Graves' ophthalmopathy and Graves' hyperthyroidism. Notes on the study in general: Blood was where most expanded thyroid clonotypes above 0.001 frequency also turned up.

RNA transcripts were the source from which TCR beta CDR3 regions were amplified. First-round RT-PCR with HTBI primers preceded a second-round multiplex PCR. TCRdb passed the multiplex PCR reads through MiXCR, listing each CDR3 protein once. The table lists about 390,000 distinct CDR3 sequences, roughly a sixth of them singletons. The sequenced material came from peripheral blood. The source of this sequence is an adult woman with stable Graves' hyperthyroidism.

CDR3 residues: CASSAENMNTEAFF. The DNA of the CDR3 is TGTGCCAGCAGTGCTGAGAACATGAACACTGAAGCTTTCTTT. The chain carries TRBV6-1 and TRBJ1-1; no reliable D call. V lost 4 bases, J lost 0 bases, and 9 bases lay in between. CDR1 is MNHNS, CDR2 SASEGT, per germline. The CDR3 totals 14 residues.